A single sample is the source of the 26 T cell receptor beta chains below, sequenced in a study of blood T cells in healthy people across ages. A J-beta primer mix and a sample-barcoded 5' primer were used in a second PCR of about 7 to 12 cycles. TCRdb re-called the 5' RACE reads through MiXCR, storing one row per CDR3 protein. The sample shows nearly 1 million distinct CDR3 sequences, roughly 51% of them seen only once. Specimen: blood. The source is a woman aged 55-75 years in good health.

The sample holds many counts of this clonotype. The chain has TRBV27 and TRBJ2-3; D unclear. Trimming took off 6 bases at V and 1 base at J, with 11 bases between the two ends. The V gene's germline CDR1 is MNHEY and CDR2 SMNVEV (reference sequence). The CDR3 is made up of 14 amino acids. Here the CDR3 reads CASSLKGGTDTQYF. The CDR3 nucleotides are TGTGCCAGCAGCCTCAAAGGTGGCACAGATACGCAGTATTTT.

In DNA, the CDR3 is TGCAGCGTGGAGGGGTCGCCAAGCTCCTACAATGAGCAGTTCTTC. Its translation: CSVEGSPSSYNEQFF. The rearrangement links TRBV29-1 to TRBJ2-1, with D perhaps TRBD2 (6 bases). V was cut by 6 bases and J by 0 bases, with 15 bases left in between. The CDR3 has 15 residues. Germline V gene data show CDR1 as SQVTM and CDR2 as ANQGSEA.

A few counts support this clonotype. V gene TRBV7-2 combines with J gene TRBJ1-4, with 7 bases identical to TRBD1. V shed 5 bases, J shed 8 bases, and the junction held 8 bases outside the gene matches. Per germline, CDR1 SGHTA and CDR2 FQGNSA. The CDR3 consists of 14 residues. The CDR3 coding sequence is TGTGCCAGCAGCCCAGGGGGGGGGCGAGAAAAACTGTTTTTT. This encodes CASSPGGGREKLFF.

On this clonotype itself: Germline and junction disagree at one end, which may indicate a read error. V gene TRBV12-3 or TRBV12-4 combines with J gene TRBJ1-1; D is unclear. The CDR3 sequence is 14 residues long. The CDR3 nucleotides are TGTGCCGGCAGTTCCGGGGTCATGAACACTGAAGCTTTCTTT. Its translation is CAGSSGVMNTEAFF.

CDR3 in DNA: TGCGCCAGCAGCTTGGTGACTAGCGGGGCCCTCGAGCAGTTCTTC. This encodes CASSLVTSGALEQFF. The chain combines TRBV5-1 with TRBJ2-1, with 11 nucleotides matching TRBD2. Germline lookup yields CDR1 SGHRS and CDR2 YFSETQ. The CDR3 runs to 15 residues. V dropped 0 bases and J dropped 10; count of bases not matched to a gene: 6.

V and J are TRBV29-1 and TRBJ1-2; the match to TRBD1 covers 8 bases. J lost 6 bases, V lost 6 bases, and 6 bases had no gene match. Per germline, CDR1 SQVTM and CDR2 ANQGSEA. The CDR3 spans 12 residues. As DNA, the CDR3 is TGCAGCGTCCGACAGGGGCTTGATGGCTACACCTTC. Translated, it gives CSVRQGLDGYTF.

J is TRBJ1-2 and V is TRBV7-2; 10 bases line up with TRBD1. The CDR3 is 14 residues long. V lost 4 bases to trimming and J lost 8 bases; unmatched junction nucleotides: 7. CDR1 SGHTA and CDR2 FQGNSA come from the germline V gene. The CDR3 bases are TGTGCCAGCAGCTCCGGGACAGGGGACGACGGCTACACCTTC. This codes for CASSSGTGDDGYTF.

This clonotype turned up a few times. CDR3 DNA: TGTGCCAGCAGAACCCCTCAGGGGGTTTGGGGAGAGACCCAGTACTTC. Its protein product is CASRTPQGVWGETQYF. The V gene is TRBV28, the J gene TRBJ2-5, with 7 bases that match TRBD1. Germline values: CDR1 MDHEN, CDR2 SYDVKM. This CDR3 contains 16 residues. V shed 6 bases and J 4 bases; nucleotides not matched to a gene: 14.

V is TRBV3-1 and J is TRBJ2-3; 11 nucleotides align to TRBD2. CDR3 length: 17 residues. Unmatched junction bases numbered 7, after V lost 5 bases and J lost 0 bases. Germline CDR1 reads LGHDT; CDR2 reads YNNKEL (reference sequence). The CDR3 DNA reads TGTGCCAGCAGCATTCGGACTAGCGGGTTTAGCACAGATACGCAGTATTTT. Amino acid sequence: CASSIRTSGFSTDTQYF.

Only a few counts were recorded for this clonotype. V and J are TRBV4-3 and TRBJ2-1, with 9 bases lining up with TRBD2. V shed 1 base, J shed 3 bases, and the junction held 1 base outside the gene matches. Germline CDR1 LGHNA, CDR2 YSLEER. CDR3 length equals 15 residues. The chain's CDR3 is CASSQGLADYNEQFF. Written as DNA, the CDR3 is TGCGCCAGCAGCCAAGGACTAGCGGACTACAATGAGCAGTTCTTC.

J is TRBJ2-7 and V is TRBV10-3; D perhaps matches TRBD2 (7 bases). The V gene's germline CDR1 is ENHRY and CDR2 SYGVKD. Trimming removed 6 bases from V and 1 base from J, with 16 bases in between. This CDR3 region has 15 residues. CDR3 sequence reads: CAISPGGGRSYEQYF. CDR3 bases: TGTGCCATCAGCCCTGGGGGGGGCAGGTCCTACGAGCAGTACTTC.

The chain employs TRBV6-5 and TRBJ2-1; 9 nucleotides agree with TRBD1. CDR1 and CDR2 from the germline V gene are MNHEY and SVGAGI. This CDR3 contains 15 residues. The J segment lost 0 bases and the V segment lost 6 bases, leaving 3 bases of the junction unmatched. The CDR3 nucleotides read TGTGCCAGCAGCACACAGGGGGCCTCCTACAATGAGCAGTTCTTC. Protein sequence: CASSTQGASYNEQFF.

The V call is TRBV7-2, the J call TRBJ2-1; D is possibly TRBD2 (5 bases). Between the trimmed V and J ends, which lost 5 bases and 6 bases, there was a span of 11 bases. The CDR3 is made up of 13 amino acids. Germline values: CDR1 SGHTA, CDR2 FQGNSA. The CDR3 nucleotides are TGTGCCAGCAGCCATGGACTCACCAATGAGCAGTTCTTC. It encodes CASSHGLTNEQFF.

The sample holds one count of this clonotype. The J gene is TRBJ2-3, the V gene TRBV20-1; TRBD1 is a possible D gene (5 bases). CDR1 is DFQATT, CDR2 SNEGSKA, per germline (reference sequence). V was pared by 6 bases and J by 4 bases, with 14 bases between. The CDR3 spans 13 residues. The CDR3 DNA is TGCAGTGCGGGGCCAGGAATTGCAGATACGCAGTATTTT. Translated: CSAGPGIADTQYF.

The V gene is TRBV6-5, the J gene TRBJ2-1; 12 bases are shared with TRBD2. This CDR3 spans 16 amino acids. Trimming took 10 bases from V and 7 from J; bases not matched to a gene: 14. Germline assignment: CDR1 MNHEY and CDR2 SVGAGI. CDR3: CATAGLAGMNSNEQFF. The CDR3 nucleotides are TGTGCCACCGCCGGACTAGCGGGAATGAATTCGAATGAGCAGTTCTTC.

This clonotype was seen more than once but under ten times. The rearrangement joins TRBV29-1 to TRBJ2-5; a possible D gene is TRBD2 (5 bases). This CDR3 is 13 amino acids long. The ends were cut back, 4 bases at V and 9 bases at J, with 18 bases in the middle. Germline V lookup: CDR1 SQVTM, CDR2 ANQGSEA. In nucleotides, the CDR3 is TGCAGCGTTGTGTCGGGTTTTATAGCGTCCCAGTACTTC. Amino acids: CSVVSGFIASQYF.

CDR3 loop: CASSVSGEGSPLHF. For the CDR3, the DNA is TGTGCCAGCAGCGTATCAGGGGAAGGATCACCCCTCCACTTT. The chain links TRBV9 to TRBJ1-6; weak D call: TRBD1 (6 bases). CDR3 size: 14 residues. The germline V gene encodes CDR1 SGDLS and CDR2 YYNGEE. Trimming removed 1 base from V and 10 bases from J, with 12 bases in between.

The rearrangement links TRBV7-9 to TRBJ2-6; TRBD2 aligns across 12 bases. Germline CDR1 reads SEHNR; CDR2 reads FQNEAQ (reference sequence). This CDR3 contains 19 residues. The V and J ends lost 5 bases and 1 base, in that order; junction bases with no gene match: 9. CDR3 in amino acids: CASSRLASGRASGANVLTF. The DNA for the CDR3 is TGTGCCAGCAGCCGACTCGCTAGCGGGAGGGCTTCTGGGGCCAACGTCCTGACTTTC.

The CDR3 reads CASSSPSPNEQFF. CDR3 in DNA: TGTGCCAGCAGCTCACCTAGCCCCAATGAGCAGTTCTTC. The rearrangement joins TRBV7-2 to TRBJ2-1; D is perhaps TRBD2 (5 bases). Trimming removed 4 bases from V and 6 bases from J, with 10 bases in between. Germline V gives CDR1 SGHTA, CDR2 FQGNSA. The CDR3 has 13 residues.

The table lists this clonotype with a few counts. The V and J genes are TRBV7-9 and TRBJ2-7, with TRBD2 matching over 10 bases. Germline CDR1 SEHNR, CDR2 FQNEAQ (reference sequence). With 4 bases clipped from V and 3 bases from J, the junction kept 9 bases outside the gene matches. The CDR3 runs 16 residues. CDR3 sequence: CASSSFSGRDNYEQYF. The CDR3 DNA is TGTGCCAGCAGCTCATTCAGCGGGAGGGACAACTACGAGCAGTACTTC.

The chain uses TRBV29-1 and TRBJ1-2; D unresolved. The germline V gene encodes CDR1 SQVTM and CDR2 ANQGSEA. The germline V and J ends were trimmed by 4 bases and 7 bases, with 16 bases remaining between them. The CDR3 loop spans 13 amino acids. CDR3 in amino acids: CSVGSDGRAGYTF. The DNA of the CDR3 is TGCAGCGTTGGGTCGGATGGGAGGGCTGGCTACACCTTC.

This chain's CDR3 is CASSHEDRVVQPQHF. The CDR3 DNA follows: TGCGCCAGCAGCCATGAGGACCGTGTTGTACAGCCCCAGCATTTT. This rearrangement joins TRBV4-1 to TRBJ1-5; D not resolved. The germline gives CDR1 MGHRA, CDR2 YSYEKL. The germline V and J ends were trimmed by 3 bases and 7 bases, with 16 bases remaining between them. The CDR3 sequence is 15 residues long.

V and J are TRBV19 and TRBJ1-4; D call uncertain. V shed 6 bases and J shed 8 bases, with 16 bases lying between them. Looked up from germline, CDR1 is LNHDA and CDR2 is SQIVND (reference sequence). The CDR3 contains 14 residues. The CDR3 nucleotides are TGTGCCAGTAGGGACTCAGGTGGTAACGAAAAACTGTTTTTT. This codes for CASRDSGGNEKLFF.

The chain employs TRBV28 and TRBJ1-2; 7 bases are a match to TRBD1. The CDR3 contains 16 residues. Germline assignment: CDR1 MDHEN and CDR2 SYDVKM. V lost 4 bases, J lost 3 bases, and 11 bases stayed unmatched. CDR3 in DNA: TGTGCCAGCAGTTCCTCTCCCGGGACAGAGCACTATGGCTACACCTTC. It is translated as CASSSSPGTEHYGYTF.

V usage is TRBV7-2 and J usage is TRBJ2-7; no reliable D call. This CDR3 has 16 residues. V gave up 5 bases and J gave up 7 bases, with 24 bases separating them. Looked up from germline, CDR1 is SGHTA and CDR2 is FQGNSA. The CDR3 sequence is CASSPRPGLVNNEQYF. The CDR3 nucleotides are TGTGCCAGCAGCCCACGTCCCGGGCTCGTAAACAATGAGCAGTACTTC.

The chain uses TRBV28 and TRBJ2-7; D is possibly TRBD2 (6 bases). CDR3 size: 17 residues. V was cut by 4 bases and J by 0 bases, with 19 bases left in between. Germline V gene data show CDR1 as MDHEN and CDR2 as SYDVKM. The CDR3 is CASSSYSPGGSSYEQYF. The DNA for the CDR3 is TGTGCCAGCAGTTCGTACTCCCCTGGGGGGAGCTCCTACGAGCAGTACTTC.